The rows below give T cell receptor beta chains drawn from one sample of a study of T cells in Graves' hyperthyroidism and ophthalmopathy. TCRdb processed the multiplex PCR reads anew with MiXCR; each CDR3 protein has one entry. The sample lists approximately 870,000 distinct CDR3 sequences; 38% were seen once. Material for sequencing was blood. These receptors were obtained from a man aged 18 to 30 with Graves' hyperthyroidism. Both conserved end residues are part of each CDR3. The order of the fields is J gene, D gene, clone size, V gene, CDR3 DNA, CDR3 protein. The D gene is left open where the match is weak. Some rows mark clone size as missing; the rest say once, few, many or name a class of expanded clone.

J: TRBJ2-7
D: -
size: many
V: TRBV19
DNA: TGTGCCAGTAGTATGAGGACAGCCTACGAGCAGTACTTC
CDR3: CASSMRTAYEQYF

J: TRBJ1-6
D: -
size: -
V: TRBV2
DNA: TGTGCCAGCAGGGGGGGGGCTTCCCGAAATTCACCCCTCCACTTT
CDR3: CASRGGASRNSPLHF

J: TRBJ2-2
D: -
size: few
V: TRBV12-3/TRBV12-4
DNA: TGTGCCAGCAGAAGGCGGGAAAACACCGGGGAGCTGTTTTTT
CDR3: CASRRRENTGELFF

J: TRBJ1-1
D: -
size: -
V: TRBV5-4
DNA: TGTGCCAGCAGTGAACCCACCCGTCAGCACACTGAAGCTTTCTTT
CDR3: CASSEPTRQHTEAFF

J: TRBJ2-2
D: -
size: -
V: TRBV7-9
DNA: TGTGCCAGCAGATCGGGACCTACGGGCGGGGAGCTGTTTTTT
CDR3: CASRSGPTGGELFF

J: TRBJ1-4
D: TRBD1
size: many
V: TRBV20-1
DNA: TGCAGTGCCACCGGGACAGGGGGTAATGAAAAACTGTTTTTT
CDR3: CSATGTGGNEKLFF

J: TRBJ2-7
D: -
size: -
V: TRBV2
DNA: TGTGCCAGCGGGTTTCCGAGGCAAGGGGACTCCTACGAGCAGTACTTC
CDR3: CASGFPRQGDSYEQYF

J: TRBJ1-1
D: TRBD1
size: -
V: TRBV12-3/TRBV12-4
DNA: TGTGCCAGCAGTTTAGAGGGGGCGGTTGAAGCTTTCTTT
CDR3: CASSLEGAVEAFF

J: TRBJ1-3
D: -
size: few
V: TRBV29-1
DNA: TGCAGCGTTGAAGATGGGAGCTCTGGAAACACCATATATTTT
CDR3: CSVEDGSSGNTIYF

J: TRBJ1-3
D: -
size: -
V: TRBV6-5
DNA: TGTGCCAGCAGTTACTCAGGTTCAGGCGTCTCTGGAAACACCATATATTTT
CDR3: CASSYSGSGVSGNTIYF

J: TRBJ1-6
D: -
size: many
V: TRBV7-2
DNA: TGTGCCAGCAGCTTTCTTTCCTCACCCCTCCACTTT
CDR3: CASSFLSSPLHF

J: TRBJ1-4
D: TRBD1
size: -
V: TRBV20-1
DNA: TGCAGTGCCCCACAGGGGGCCAGGATTAATGAAAAACTGTTTTTT
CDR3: CSAPQGARINEKLFF

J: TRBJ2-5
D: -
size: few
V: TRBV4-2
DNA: TGTGCCAGCAGTTACGGGAAGGCAGAGACCCAGTACTTC
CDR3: CASSYGKAETQYF

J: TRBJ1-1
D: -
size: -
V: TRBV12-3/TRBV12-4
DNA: TGTGCCAGCAGTTTTCCGACAGGCCGGACTCAAGCTTTCTTT
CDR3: CASSFPTGRTQAFF

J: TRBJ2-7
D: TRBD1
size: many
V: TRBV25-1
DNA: TGTGCCAGCAGTGCCTCCGGGACAGGGGTCGGCGAGCAGTACTTC
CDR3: CASSASGTGVGEQYF

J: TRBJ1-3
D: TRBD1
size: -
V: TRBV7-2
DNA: TGTGCCAGCAGTTCTGGACAGGTCCTCTCTGGAAACACCATATATTTT
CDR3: CASSSGQVLSGNTIYF

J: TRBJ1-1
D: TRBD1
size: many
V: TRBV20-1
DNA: TGCAGTGCTAGAACGGGACAGGGGACTACACTGAATGCTTTCTTT
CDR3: CSARTGQGTTLNAFF

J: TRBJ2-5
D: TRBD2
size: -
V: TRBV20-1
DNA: TGCAGTGCTGCCGGACTAGCGGGAAGGCAAGAGACCCAGTACTTC
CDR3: CSAAGLAGRQETQYF

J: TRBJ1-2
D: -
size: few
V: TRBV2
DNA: TGTGCCAGTTCGACAGCTTACTATGGCTACACCTTC
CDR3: CASSTAYYGYTF

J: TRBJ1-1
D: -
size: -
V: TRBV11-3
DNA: TGTGCCAGCTCCGACATGGGACGGAACACTGAAGCTTTCTTT
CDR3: CASSDMGRNTEAFF

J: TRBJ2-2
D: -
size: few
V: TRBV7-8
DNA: TGTGCCAGCAGCGAGGACGGAGCGAACACCGGGGAGCTGTTTTTT
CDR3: CASSEDGANTGELFF

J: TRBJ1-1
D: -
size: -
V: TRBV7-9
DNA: TGTGCCAGCAGCATGTCCACAGGGGAAGCTTTCTTT
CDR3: CASSMSTGEAFF

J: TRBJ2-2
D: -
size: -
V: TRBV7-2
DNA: TGTGCCAGCAGCTTAGGGGTAGTCCCGAACACCGGGGAGCTGTTTTTT
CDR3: CASSLGVVPNTGELFF

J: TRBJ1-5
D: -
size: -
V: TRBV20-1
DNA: TGCAGTGCTAGCGAGGGGGGCGCGAGTCAGCCCCAGCATTTT
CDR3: CSASEGGASQPQHF

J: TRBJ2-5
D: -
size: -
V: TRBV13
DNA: TGTGCCAGCAGCTTAAGGGGGGCCCTTGTGGAGACCCAGTACTTC
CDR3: CASSLRGALVETQYF

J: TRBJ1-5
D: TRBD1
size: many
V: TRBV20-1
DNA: TGCAGTGCTAGAGTCGGGACAGGGGGCAATCAGCCCCAGCATTTT
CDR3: CSARVGTGGNQPQHF

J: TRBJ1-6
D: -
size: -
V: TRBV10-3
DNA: TGTGCCATCAGTGAGTCGGGGCCGGGTTCACCCCTCCACTTT
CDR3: CAISESGPGSPLHF

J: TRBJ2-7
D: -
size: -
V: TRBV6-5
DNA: TGTGCCAGCAGTTACTCGAGGACGGGGAGCTCCTACGAGCAGTACTTC
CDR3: CASSYSRTGSSYEQYF

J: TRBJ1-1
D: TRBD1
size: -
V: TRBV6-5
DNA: TGTGCCAGCAGCCGGACAGGGGCAGGGAACACTGAAGCTTTCTTT
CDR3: CASSRTGAGNTEAFF

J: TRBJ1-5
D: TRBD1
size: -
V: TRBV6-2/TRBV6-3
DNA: TGTGCCAGCACCGGGACAGGAGGGGGCAATCGGCCCCAGCATTTT
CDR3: CASTGTGGGNRPQHF

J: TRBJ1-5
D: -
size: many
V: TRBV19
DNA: TGTGCCAGTAGTATTCCCGGACCAGAGCCCCAGCATTTT
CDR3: CASSIPGPEPQHF

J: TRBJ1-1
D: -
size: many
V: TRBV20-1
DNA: TGCAGTGCTAGCCTTTCCACAGGGGAAGCTTTCTTT
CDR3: CSASLSTGEAFF

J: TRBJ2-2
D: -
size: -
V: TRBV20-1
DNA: TGCAGTGCTAGAGATCTGCTGAACACCGGGGAGCTGTTTTTT
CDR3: CSARDLLNTGELFF

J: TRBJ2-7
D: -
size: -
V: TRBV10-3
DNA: TGTGCCAGCAGTTACGGGCAGGAAAGCTCCTACGAGCAGTACTTC
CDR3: CASSYGQESSYEQYF

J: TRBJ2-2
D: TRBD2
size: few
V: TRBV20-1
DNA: TGCAGTGCTAGAAGTCTAGCGGGATGGGAGCTGTTTTTT
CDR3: CSARSLAGWELFF

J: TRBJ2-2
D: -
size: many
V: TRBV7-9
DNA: TGTGCCAGCAGCTTAGCGGACGTAGGTTCCGGGGAGCTGTTTTTT
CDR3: CASSLADVGSGELFF

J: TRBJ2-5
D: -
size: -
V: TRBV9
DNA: TGTGCCAGCAGCCAAGAGTCCGCTTGGGAGACCCAGTACTTC
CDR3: CASSQESAWETQYF